This entry lists 31 T cell receptor beta chains sequenced from one sample in a study of T cells in Graves' hyperthyroidism and ophthalmopathy. Amplified regions were TCR beta CDR3 sequences from RNA transcripts. In the first-round RT-PCR of the TCR CDR3, the HTBI primer set was used. TCRdb re-called the multiplex PCR reads with MiXCR, one entry per CDR3 protein. The table lists under 800,000 distinct CDR3 sequences, around 15% of them singletons. Sequencing input: blood. The source of these receptors is a woman aged 18-29 years with Graves' hyperthyroidism.

This clonotype was seen ten or more times. The chain couples TRBV7-3 to TRBJ2-3; weak D call: TRBD2 (5 bases). V was clipped by 1 base and J by 1 base, with 9 bases between them. The CDR3 loop spans 15 amino acids. Germline CDR1 reads SGHTA; CDR2 reads FQGTGA. The CDR3 DNA reads TGTGCCAGCAGCTTAAATGCGGGCCGCACAGATACGCAGTATTTT. It translates to CASSLNAGRTDTQYF. Full variable domain (rest looked up from reference TRBV7-3 and TRBJ2-3): GAGVSQTPSNKVTEKGKYVELRCDPISGHTALYWYRQSLGQGPEFLIYFQGTGAADDSGLPNDRFFAVRPEGSVSTLKIQRTERGDSAVYLCASSLNAGRTDTQYFGPGTRLTVL.

This clonotype was counted ten times or more. The rearrangement links TRBV2 to TRBJ2-3; 7 nucleotides align to TRBD1. Germline V gives CDR1 SNHLY, CDR2 FYNNEI. The CDR3 has 17 amino acids. V gave up 10 bases and J gave up 2 bases; unmatched junction bases: 18. The CDR3 coding sequence is TGTGCCACCGGAACCATAACCGGGACAGCAGACACAGATACGCAGTATTTT. Protein product: CATGTITGTADTDTQYF.

The chain couples TRBV7-9 to TRBJ1-6; 8 nucleotides line up with TRBD1. CDR3 size: 16 residues. Germline CDR1 SEHNR, CDR2 FQNEAQ (reference sequence). V was pared by 5 bases and J by 7 bases, with 10 bases of the junction left unmatched. Here the CDR3 reads CASSQSRGRENSPLHF. For the CDR3, the DNA is TGTGCCAGCAGCCAATCCAGGGGGCGGGAAAATTCACCCCTCCACTTT. The variable domain in full, with the rest retrieved from reference TRBV7-9 and TRBJ1-6, is DTGVSQNPRHKITKRGQNVTFRCDPISEHNRLYWYRQTLGQGPEFLTYFQNEAQLEKSRLLSDRFSAERPKGSFSTLEIQRTEQGDSAMYLCASSQSRGRENSPLHFGNGTRLTVT.

This clonotype was counted between two and nine times. V gene TRBV29-1 combines with J gene TRBJ2-7; no definite D call. The CDR3 is made up of 11 amino acids. The V gene's germline CDR1 is SQVTM and CDR2 ANQGSEA. V lost 6 bases, J lost 4 bases, and 10 bases lay in between. The CDR3 loop reads CSVGTRYEQYF. Written as DNA, the CDR3 is TGCAGCGTCGGAACTCGGTACGAGCAGTACTTC.

The rearrangement uses TRBV2 and TRBJ2-7, with 8 bases matching TRBD2. This CDR3 contains 15 residues. Trimming removed 2 bases from V and 1 base from J; junction bases left unmatched: 4. Germline assignment: CDR1 SNHLY and CDR2 FYNNEI. The CDR3 DNA sequence: TGTGCCAGCAGTGAATTAGGCGGGAGGTCCTACGAGCAGTACTTC. Encoded protein: CASSELGGRSYEQYF.

The rearrangement uses TRBV29-1 and TRBJ1-1, with D maybe TRBD1 (6 bases). V was cut by 6 bases and J by 4 bases, with 15 bases left in between. Germline CDR1 reads SQVTM; CDR2 reads ANQGSEA. The CDR3 is 13 residues long. CDR3 in amino acids: CSVGPDRPTEAFF. CDR3 DNA sequence: TGCAGCGTCGGTCCTGACAGGCCCACTGAAGCTTTCTTT. The whole variable domain, filled in from reference TRBV29-1 and TRBJ1-1, reads SAVISQKPSRDICQRGTSLTIQCQVDSQVTMMFWYRQQPGQSLTLIATANQGSEATYESGFVIDKFPISRPNLTFSTLTVSNMSPEDSSIYLCSVGPDRPTEAFFGQGTRLTVV.

This sequence joins TRBV9 and TRBJ1-4; possible D gene TRBD1, 6 bases. The V and J ends lost 3 bases and 5 bases respectively, with 11 bases between them. Per germline, CDR1 SGDLS and CDR2 YYNGEE. CDR3 length: 14 residues. CDR3 bases: TGTGCCAGCAGCGCGGGGGCCTCGAATGAAAAACTGTTTTTT. This codes for CASSAGASNEKLFF.

This clonotype has only a few counts. This chain uses TRBV6-1 with TRBJ2-1, with no clear D. CDR1 is MNHNS, CDR2 SASEGT, per germline. Trimming took off 6 bases at V and 4 bases at J, with 10 bases between the two ends. The CDR3 spans 13 residues. CDR3 residues: CASRKGLYNEQFF. DNA for the CDR3: TGTGCCAGCAGAAAAGGGTTATACAATGAGCAGTTCTTC.

The chain is built from TRBV7-3 and TRBJ2-7; 10 bases agree with TRBD2. J was trimmed by 6 bases and V by 2 bases; bases with no gene match: 13. The CDR3 spans 17 residues. Germline lookup yields CDR1 SGHTA and CDR2 FQGTGA. The CDR3 DNA sequence: TGTGCCAGCAGCTTAGGTCAAGCGGGAGGGCCGGGAGGCGAGCAGTACTTC. As protein: CASSLGQAGGPGGEQYF.

This clonotype was counted between two and nine times. The J gene is TRBJ1-2, the V gene TRBV12-3 or TRBV12-4; D is uncertain. V was clipped by 4 bases and J by 8 bases, with 17 bases between them. This CDR3 comprises 14 residues. The CDR3 loop reads CASSSNGNLRGYTF. In DNA form, the CDR3 reads TGTGCCAGCAGTTCAAACGGGAACCTCAGGGGCTACACCTTC.

This clonotype was detected ten times or more. The rearrangement joins TRBV27 to TRBJ1-1; D possibly corresponds to TRBD1 (6 bases). V lost 5 bases, J lost 4 bases, and 11 bases lay in between. Germline V CDR1 and CDR2: MNHEY, SMNVEV (reference sequence). The CDR3 loop spans 13 amino acids. As DNA, the CDR3 is TGTGCCAGCAGTCTGGACAGATCCACTGAAGCTTTCTTT. It is translated as CASSLDRSTEAFF.

This clonotype was picked up one time. The J gene is TRBJ2-5, the V gene TRBV18; 7 nucleotides match TRBD1. The CDR3 totals 16 residues. Germline V gives CDR1 KGHSH, CDR2 LQKENI. V shed 1 base, J shed 0 bases, and the junction held 5 bases outside the gene matches. The CDR3 protein is CASSPLGQSYQETQYF. In nucleotides, the CDR3 is TGTGCCAGCTCACCACTGGGACAGTCGTACCAAGAGACCCAGTACTTC.

This rearrangement joins TRBV10-1 to TRBJ2-1; 8 positions agree with TRBD1. Germline CDR1 is WNHNN and CDR2 is SYGVQD (reference sequence). The CDR3 length is 15 residues. Trimming took 3 bases from V and 8 from J; bases not matched to a gene: 9. As DNA, the CDR3 is TGCGCCAGCAGTGACCGGACAGGGTTTTCCTATGAGCAGTTCTTC. This encodes CASSDRTGFSYEQFF.

This clonotype has a count of ten or more. The chain joins TRBV20-1 to TRBJ1-2, with TRBD1 as a possible D gene (5 bases). Germline V CDR1 and CDR2: DFQATT, SNEGSKA (reference sequence). The CDR3 extends over 16 amino acids. V was pared by 0 bases and J by 0 bases, with 14 bases between. The CDR3 protein is CSARDGMGGPNYGYTF. CDR3 in DNA: TGCAGTGCTAGAGATGGCATGGGGGGACCTAACTATGGCTACACCTTC.

The table lists this clonotype with many counts. This chain links TRBV2 with TRBJ2-3, with no clear D. The CDR3 has 12 amino acids. CDR1 and CDR2 from the germline V gene are SNHLY and FYNNEI. Trimming removed 7 bases from V and 11 bases from J, with 16 bases in between. CDR3 nucleotide sequence: TGTGCCAGCACCCCAGATTGGCTCTGGCAGTATTTT. Its translation: CASTPDWLWQYF.

This clonotype has just a few counts. The chain joins TRBV7-9 to TRBJ2-7, with unresolved D. This CDR3 has 14 amino acids. Trimming cost V 1 base and J 5 bases, with 12 bases left between them. Germline CDR1 SEHNR, CDR2 FQNEAQ (reference sequence). The CDR3 region has the DNA TGTGCCAGCAGCTTAGGGGGAACCTACGACGAGCAGTACTTC. Translated, it gives CASSLGGTYDEQYF.

The chain joins TRBV6-2 or TRBV6-3 to TRBJ2-6, with D possibly called TRBD1 or TRBD2 (5 bases each). Trimming cost V 0 bases and J 1 base, with 10 bases left between them. Germline loops: CDR1 MNHEY, CDR2 SVGEGT. This CDR3 is built from 17 residues. In DNA, the CDR3 is TGTGCCAGCAGTTACTCCACGGGGCTTTCTGGGGCCAACGTCCTGACTTTC. This sequence encodes CASSYSTGLSGANVLTF.

The chain joins TRBV20-1 to TRBJ2-2; a weak D match, TRBD2 (5 bases). This CDR3 has 15 residues. V lost 8 bases, J lost 4 bases, and 20 bases lay in between. Germline assignment: CDR1 DFQATT and CDR2 SNEGSKA (reference sequence). The CDR3 nucleotides are TGCAGTACAAAAAGAGGGCTAGCAGGCACCGGGGAGCTGTTTTTT. Protein: CSTKRGLAGTGELFF.

This clonotype was seen many times. V usage is TRBV10-3 and J usage is TRBJ1-5; D is possibly TRBD1 (6 bases). Trimming removed 8 bases from V and 3 bases from J, with 11 bases in between. There are 13 residues in the CDR3. In germline, CDR1 is ENHRY, CDR2 SYGVKD. The CDR3 here is CAIGDIANQPQHF. The CDR3 DNA sequence: TGTGCCATCGGGGACATCGCCAATCAGCCCCAGCATTTT.

This clonotype was picked up a small number of times. The V gene is TRBV27, the J gene TRBJ2-7; D is possibly TRBD1 or TRBD2 (5 bases each). In germline, CDR1 is MNHEY, CDR2 SMNVEV (reference sequence). With 2 bases removed from V and 4 bases from J, the gap between germline ends came to 24 bases. The CDR3 length is 18 residues. CDR3 amino acids: CASSLTAERGRGSYEQYF. In DNA form, the CDR3 reads TGTGCCAGCAGTTTAACGGCGGAAAGGGGTCGGGGATCTTACGAGCAGTACTTC.

This clonotype was counted ten times or more. The rearrangement joins TRBV11-2 to TRBJ1-1; possibly TRBD1 for D (6 bases). The ends were cut back, 1 base at V and 3 bases at J, with 21 bases in the middle. The CDR3 spans 18 residues. Looked up from germline, CDR1 is SGHAT and CDR2 is FQNNGV. This CDR3 reads CASSLGGIQGFRYTEAFF. The CDR3 DNA reads as TGTGCCAGCAGCTTAGGAGGGATACAGGGATTTCGGTACACTGAAGCTTTCTTT.

The table lists this clonotype with many counts. V is TRBV20-1 and J is TRBJ1-6; 7 bases agree with TRBD1. Germline assignment: CDR1 DFQATT and CDR2 SNEGSKA (reference sequence). CDR3 length equals 13 residues. The V and J ends lost 5 bases and 9 bases, in that order; junction bases with no gene match: 7. The CDR3 DNA is TGCAGTGCTTCCGGGACAGCCCGTTCACCCCTCCACTTT. Its protein product is CSASGTARSPLHF.

This clonotype turned up a few times. The rearrangement uses TRBV5-8 and TRBJ1-4, with TRBD1 identical over 8 bases. This CDR3 has 15 amino acids. The germline gives CDR1 SGHTS, CDR2 YDEGEE. Trimming removed 2 bases from V and 8 bases from J; junction bases left unmatched: 8. In DNA form, the CDR3 reads TGTGCCAGCAGCTTAGGGAGGACAGGGAACGAAAAACTGTTTTTT. Its translation is CASSLGRTGNEKLFF. The full variable domain, rest sourced from reference TRBV5-8 and TRBJ1-4, is EAGVTQSPTHLIKTRGQQATLRCSPISGHTSVYWYQQALGLGLQFLLWYDEGEERNRGNFPPRFSGRQFPNYSSELNVNALELEDSALYLCASSLGRTGNEKLFFGSGTQLSVL.

This chain uses TRBV28 with TRBJ2-7; D tentatively fits TRBD1 or TRBD2 (5 bases each). The CDR3 consists of 16 residues. Trimming removed 3 bases from V and 1 base from J, with 16 bases in between. Germline CDR1 is MDHEN and CDR2 is SYDVKM. The CDR3 DNA reads TGTGCCAGCAGTTTTAACGCAGGGAGCAGGTCCTACGAGCAGTACTTC. Translated: CASSFNAGSRSYEQYF.

This clonotype has a count of ten or more. The chain employs TRBV6-2 or TRBV6-3 and TRBJ2-1, with D perhaps TRBD1 or TRBD2 (5 bases each). The CDR3 runs to 16 residues. V was shortened by 4 bases and J by 2 bases, with 15 bases between the two germline ends. The germline V gene encodes CDR1 MNHEY and CDR2 SVGEGT. For the CDR3, the DNA is TGTGCCAGCAGTTTTATGGACCCGGGGCCCTACAATGAGCAGTTCTTC. Translated: CASSFMDPGPYNEQFF.

This chain uses TRBV27 with TRBJ2-1; D is perhaps TRBD1 (5 bases). The CDR3 runs 16 residues. V dropped 1 base and J dropped 8 bases, with 18 bases sitting between them. In germline, CDR1 is MNHEY, CDR2 SMNVEV (reference sequence). The DNA for the CDR3 is TGTGCCAGCAGTTTATACCAGGGCCTTTACACAGATGAGCAGTTCTTC. Residues: CASSLYQGLYTDEQFF.

This clonotype has only a few counts. The chain is built from TRBV2 and TRBJ2-7, with 7 nucleotides matching TRBD2. Per germline, CDR1 SNHLY and CDR2 FYNNEI. This CDR3 region has 15 residues. The V segment lost 6 bases and the J segment 4 bases; nucleotides outside the gene matches: 12. Here the CDR3 DNA reads TGTGCCAGCAGGAGAGGCATATCGGGGGGTTACGAGCAGTACTTC. It encodes CASRRGISGGYEQYF.

Comments on this clonotype: Possible read error: a much larger clone is one base away. The CDR3 is CASATGNEQYF. CDR3 in DNA: TGTGCCAGCGCAACAGGGAACGAGCAGTACTTC. The chain joins TRBV6-2 or TRBV6-3 to TRBJ2-7; possibly TRBD1 for D (6 bases). The germline V and J ends were trimmed by 8 bases and 5 bases, with 10 bases remaining between them. This CDR3 contains 11 residues. The germline V gene has CDR1 MNHEY and CDR2 SVGEGT.

The gene calls are TRBV6-1 and TRBJ2-3; the match to TRBD1 covers 10 bases. V lost 7 bases, J lost 4 bases, and 11 bases stayed unmatched. Germline-derived CDR1 and CDR2 are MNHNS and SASEGT. This CDR3 is built from 16 residues. In DNA form, the CDR3 reads TGTGCCAGCACCTACTCCAGGACAGGGGGGGCAGATACGCAGTATTTT. It encodes CASTYSRTGGADTQYF.

In its sample, this clonotype was seen many times. The rearrangement uses TRBV15 and TRBJ2-1; 7 bases line up with TRBD2. The V gene's germline CDR1 is LNHNV and CDR2 YYDKDF (reference sequence). Losses at the gene ends were 0 bases for V and 4 bases for J; bases not matched to a gene: 12. The CDR3 consists of 18 residues. CDR3 loop: CATSRESGLEGVYNEQFF. The CDR3 DNA sequence: TGTGCCACCAGCAGAGAGTCCGGACTAGAGGGAGTTTACAATGAGCAGTTCTTC.

The rearrangement uses TRBV5-6 and TRBJ2-1; perhaps D is TRBD1 or TRBD2 (5 bases each). The CDR3 contains 13 residues. Germline V lookup: CDR1 SGHDT, CDR2 YYEEEE. Trimming took off 5 bases at V and 9 bases at J, with 15 bases between the two ends. CDR3 nucleotide sequence: TGTGCCAGCAGTTCCTTGAGGGGAGCTGAGCAGTTCTTC. Translating it yields CASSSLRGAEQFF.